This T cell receptor (beta chain) emerged from a study of shared T cell receptors in the human thymus. This CDR3 is 14 amino acids long. V lost 7 bases and J lost 8, with 19 bases in between. The germline V gene has CDR1 LNHDA and CDR2 SQIVND (reference sequence). Assay used: immunoSEQ multiplex PCR; TCRdb lists only in-frame clones, some missing. The data hold about 380,000 clones, with over 90% observed a single time. In its sample, this clone was seen a few times. The V and J genes are TRBV19 and TRBJ2-3, with D possibly matching TRBD1 (6 bases). The sequence came from a human donor. The sequenced sample was thymocytes. The CDR3 DNA follows: TGTGCCAGTATGAACGTACGGACCAGGGGTACGCAGTATTTT. Protein sequence: CASMNVRTRGTQYF.